This T cell receptor (beta chain) was captured by sequencing in a study of blood T cell repertoires in COVID-19 (dated by TCRdb to 2018 to 2020). With respect to the entire study: Samples covering the acute and convalescent phases of COVID-19 were provided by collaborators in the United States, Italy and Spain. The material from the prospective study consisted of cDNA or gDNA derived from T cells, B-cell-depleted T cells, or PBMCs. Deeply sampled blood TCRbeta repertoires from subjects exposed to, actively infected with, or recovered from COVID-19 were included in the dataset. The repertoires were made available in a free public database intended to serve as a resource for research on the immune response to SARS-CoV-2. Samples came from the ongoing ImmuneRACE study (first 160 participants) plus 1,254 subjects from 6 global collaborators. A de-identified subject ID, COVID-19 status, age in years and sex were almost always included in the sample metadata. Where available, HLA class I and class II types were taken from metadata supplied by the sample provider and were not determined by assay-based typing.

On this clone itself: No antigen is known for it. No base qualities exist here, and no much larger clone lies one base off it.

Results the study describes overall, beyond this receptor: The quantity of clinical and demographic metadata differed by source and by participant and was supplied without curation.

The CDR3 spans 14 residues, from the cysteine through the phenylalanine. CDR3 DNA only is kept here, 42 bases in frame from base 1. CDR1 and CDR2 are drawn from the germline V gene: SGHRS, YFSETQ. The germline ends are 12 bases apart after V is trimmed by 4 bases and J by 2 bases. Each collaborating institution followed its own protocols to collect whole blood in K2EDTA tubes. For TCRbeta analysis, collaborators shipped samples in one of three forms: frozen whole blood, isolated PBMCs, or DNA extracted from either of those sample types. TCRbeta CDR3 regions were amplified from genomic DNA by means of the immunoSEQ Assay, a bias-controlled multiplex PCR. On the study's bioinformatics: Within the assay, amplification of reference gene primers was used to estimate how many nucleated cells each sample contained. To quantify the absolute abundance of each unique TCRbeta CDR3 rearrangement, sequence reads were collapsed and filtered. For each sample, productive Simpson clonality was calculated by taking the square root of Simpson's diversity index across productive rearrangements. The source is immuneACCESS, and TCRdb retained only in-frame sequences with V and J called. Part of the clones is not carried over; for the studies checked, unresolved V genes explain less than half of this, and the remainder is unexplained. V and J calls and clone size come straight from that table; D and trimming were deduced from the DNA. The sample yields more than 95,000 clones; less than 90% were counted once. The ten largest clones add up to 25% to 30% of the sample.

This sequence uses TRBV5-1 and TRBJ2-5; 6 matching bases give a weak D call of TRBD1. The sample consisted of peripheral blood. This sequence originates from a woman aged 80 or over with acute or convalescent COVID-19. The DNA sequence is given as TGCGCCAGCAGCGTCAGGGGAATACAAGAGACCCAGTACTTC. It translates as CASSVRGIQETQYF.